The rows below give T cell receptor beta chains drawn from one sample of a study of blood T cell repertoires in COVID-19. Sequencing used immunoSEQ multiplex PCR; TCRdb keeps in-frame clones, though not all of them. Of a few hundred thousand clones listed, 86% are singletons. The sample comprised peripheral blood. The receptors stem from a woman in her 50s with acute or convalescent COVID-19. Both conserved end residues are part of each CDR3. D genes are given only for firm matches. A row's size may be missing; if present it is once, few, many or a size class.

V gene	D gene	clone size	CDR3 length	J gene	CDR3 DNA	CDR3 protein
TRBV7-2	TRBD2	-	14	TRBJ2-3	TGTGCCAGCATCCCGACTAGCGGGAGAGCTACGCAGTATTTT	CASIPTSGRATQYF
TRBV7-9	TRBD1	-	14	TRBJ2-1	TGTGCCAGCAGCTCACGACAGGGTTACAATGAGCAGTTCTTC	CASSSRQGYNEQFF
TRBV29-1	-	-	14	TRBJ2-7	TGCAGCGTTGGGGGTGGACTACTACGTTACGAGCAGTACTTC	CSVGGGLLRYEQYF
TRBV19	-	-	13	TRBJ1-6	TGTGCCAGTAGTGATGGGCCTTATTCACCCCTCCACTTT	CASSDGPYSPLHF
TRBV11-3	TRBD2	-	16	TRBJ2-1	TGTGCCAGCAGCTTCCGGGAGGCTAGCGGGAGTGGTGAGCAGTTCTTC	CASSFREASGSGEQFF
TRBV15	-	-	15	TRBJ1-5	TGTGCCACCAGCAGATTCGGACAGACGGACCAGCCCCAGCATTTT	CATSRFGQTDQPQHF
TRBV19	TRBD1	-	13	TRBJ2-5	TGTGCCAGTAGCCCACAGGGGCAAGAGACCCAGTACTTC	CASSPQGQETQYF
TRBV18	-	-	15	TRBJ2-5	TGTGCCAGCTCACCGCGTGGGGGGGCCCAAGAGACCCAGTACTTC	CASSPRGGAQETQYF
TRBV5-1	-	-	13	TRBJ2-3	TGCGCCAGCAGCCCTACAGGGATAGATACGCAGTATTTT	CASSPTGIDTQYF
TRBV27	TRBD1	-	16	TRBJ1-5	TGTGCCAGCAGTTTACAAGGTGACAGGGTCAATCAGCCCCAGCATTTT	CASSLQGDRVNQPQHF
TRBV24-1	-	-	17	TRBJ2-1	TGTGCCACCAGTGATTCGAAAGCGGGTAGCTCCTACAATGAGCAGTTCTTC	CATSDSKAGSSYNEQFF
TRBV12-3/TRBV12-4	-	-	13	TRBJ1-2	TGTGCCAGCAGCTATACAGTTAAGAATGGCTACACCTTC	CASSYTVKNGYTF
TRBV3-1/TRBV3-2	TRBD2	-	18	TRBJ2-3	TGTGCCAGCAGCCAAGTGGGGCCAGCGGGAGGGTACCCAGATACGCAGTATTTT	CASSQVGPAGGYPDTQYF
TRBV3-1/TRBV3-2	TRBD2	-	16	TRBJ2-1	TGTGCCAGCAGCCACACTAGCGGTTTATCCTACAATGAGCAGTTCTTC	CASSHTSGLSYNEQFF
TRBV11-1	-	-	15	TRBJ1-1	TGTGCCAGCAGCCCGGCCGGCAGGGGGAACACTGAAGCTTTCTTT	CASSPAGRGNTEAFF
TRBV7-8	-	-	13	TRBJ1-1	TGTGCCAGCAGCTTAGGGTTTCGGGAAGAAGCTTTCTTT	CASSLGFREEAFF
TRBV29-1	-	-	12	TRBJ2-7	TGCAGCGTTGCCAGGCAAGCCTACGAGCAGTACTTC	CSVARQAYEQYF
TRBV7-3	-	-	14	TRBJ2-2	TGTGCCAGCAGCTTTTCGCAGGACACCGGGGAGCTGTTTTTT	CASSFSQDTGELFF
TRBV10-2	-	-	12	TRBJ2-1	TGCGCCAGCAGCCTAATGTGGTTGGAGCAGTTCTTC	CASSLMWLEQFF
TRBV18	-	-	14	TRBJ2-7	TGTGCCAGCTCACCGCCTAGCTTATCCTACGAGCAGTACTTC	CASSPPSLSYEQYF
TRBV19	TRBD1	-	18	TRBJ1-6	TGTGCCAGTAGTATGGTTGGTGCCCACAGGGGTTATAATTCACCCCTCCACTTT	CASSMVGAHRGYNSPLHF
TRBV9	TRBD1	once	15	TRBJ1-6	TGTGCCAGCAGCGTAGGCCGACAGGGTAATTCACCCCTCCACTTT	CASSVGRQGNSPLHF
TRBV27	-	-	15	TRBJ1-5	TGTGCCAGCAGAGACAGGTTTTATAGCAATCAGCCCCAGCATTTT	CASRDRFYSNQPQHF
TRBV5-1	TRBD2	-	16	TRBJ2-1	TGCGCCAGCAGCTTGGTTTCTCTAGCGGGACCCCATGAGCAGTTCTTC	CASSLVSLAGPHEQFF
TRBV30	-	-	12	TRBJ2-1	TGTGCCTGGAGTGTGGGGCGGGGTGAGCAGTTCTTC	CAWSVGRGEQFF
TRBV27	TRBD1	-	16	TRBJ1-2	TGTGCCAGCAGTCGCATAGGGACAGGGGTGAACTATGGCTACACCTTC	CASSRIGTGVNYGYTF